Listed here are 25 T cell receptor beta chains from one sample, sequenced in a study of cytomegalovirus exposure and HLA in healthy donors. The PCR employed 60 Vbeta primers together with 13 Jbeta primers. The repertoire was sequenced with immunoSEQ multiplex PCR; TCRdb's copy has only in-frame clones and lacks some. The table includes about 160,000 clones, approximately 80% detected once. The sequenced material came from PBMCs. These receptor sequences come from a woman between 45 and 60 years old in good health and CMV-seropositive.

The J gene is TRBJ2-5, the V gene TRBV19, with 7 positions matching TRBD1. This CDR3 comprises 14 residues. Germline V lookup: CDR1 LNHDA, CDR2 SQIVND (reference sequence). V lost 5 bases and J lost 2; bases outside the gene matches: 5. The CDR3 region is CASSSTGAQETQYF. The CDR3 DNA sequence: TGTGCCAGTAGTTCAACAGGGGCTCAAGAGACCCAGTACTTC.

V usage is TRBV5-1 and J usage is TRBJ2-4, with D maybe TRBD1 (6 bases). Between the trimmed V and J ends, which lost 2 bases and 8 bases, there was a span of 11 bases. The CDR3 loop spans 13 amino acids. In germline, CDR1 is SGHRS, CDR2 YFSETQ. CDR3 in amino acids: CASSLTTGDIQYF. For the CDR3, the DNA is TGCGCCAGCAGCTTAACGACAGGTGACATTCAGTACTTC.

This sequence joins TRBV19 and TRBJ1-1; D unresolved. Between the trimmed V and J ends, which lost 3 bases and 0 bases, there was a span of 14 bases. CDR3 length: 16 amino acids. CDR1 is LNHDA and CDR2 is SQIVND in the germline V gene (reference sequence). The CDR3 nucleotides are TGTGCCAGTAGTATGGTCGCAACTACGATGAACACTGAAGCTTTCTTT. Translating it yields CASSMVATTMNTEAFF.

This clone has just a few counts. The J gene is TRBJ2-4, the V gene TRBV25-1; possible D gene TRBD1, 5 bases. CDR1 and CDR2 from the germline V gene are MGHDK and SYGVNS. Trimming took 4 bases from V and 8 from J, leaving 12 bases between them. The CDR3 runs to 13 residues. CDR3 DNA sequence: TGTGCCAGCAGTGGGACATCGTTGGACATTCAGTACTTC. Translating it yields CASSGTSLDIQYF.

The rearrangement uses TRBV7-6 and TRBJ2-3, with 12 bases fitting TRBD2. Trimming took 4 bases from V and 6 from J; bases not matched to a gene: 8. CDR1 SGHVS and CDR2 FNYEAQ come from the germline V gene. This CDR3 has 16 amino acids. The CDR3 sequence is CASSSPLAGGFDTQYF. CDR3 nucleotide sequence: TGTGCCAGCAGCTCCCCACTAGCGGGGGGCTTTGATACGCAGTATTTT.

The V call is TRBV7-2, the J call TRBJ1-4; D remains unclear. CDR1 and CDR2 from the germline V gene are SGHTA and FQGNSA. The CDR3 is 14 amino acids. Trimming took off 1 base at V and 3 bases at J, with 6 bases between the two ends. Here the CDR3 reads CASSLGASNEKLFF. CDR3 DNA: TGTGCCAGCAGCTTAGGGGCATCTAATGAAAAACTGTTTTTT.

CDR3 DNA: TGTGCCAGCCACAATTACAACTATGGCTACACCTTC. Encoded protein: CASHNYNYGYTF. The V and J genes are TRBV28 and TRBJ1-2; D gene uncertain. Per the germline V gene, CDR1 is MDHEN and CDR2 is SYDVKM. The CDR3 has 12 residues. V was trimmed by 8 bases and J by 2 bases, leaving 9 bases between them.

In DNA form, the CDR3 reads TGCAGCGTCAGACCGGGACAGGGGGTATTTTACACTGAAGCTTTCTTT. Translation: CSVRPGQGVFYTEAFF. V and J are TRBV29-1 and TRBJ1-1; 11 nucleotides line up with TRBD1. After removal of 6 bases from V and 3 bases from J, the junction contained 12 bases not matched to a gene. This CDR3 contains 16 residues. The V gene's germline CDR1 is SQVTM and CDR2 ANQGSEA.

The chain joins TRBV30 to TRBJ2-1; 7 nucleotides agree with TRBD1. The CDR3 runs 13 residues. Germline CDR1 reads GTSNPN; CDR2 reads SVGIG (reference sequence). Trimming removed 5 bases from V and 9 bases from J; junction bases left unmatched: 10. The CDR3 loop reads CAWHNLGTAEQFF. The CDR3 DNA sequence: TGTGCCTGGCACAACCTAGGGACAGCTGAGCAGTTCTTC.

Only a few counts were recorded for this clone. The CDR3 loop is CASSQTMTATNEKLFF. In nucleotides, the CDR3 is TGCGCCAGCAGCCAAACGATGACAGCAACTAATGAAAAACTGTTTTTT. The V gene is TRBV4-1, the J gene TRBJ1-4, with D possibly matching TRBD1 (5 bases). The CDR3 is made up of 16 amino acids. CDR1 is MGHRA and CDR2 is YSYEKL in the germline V gene. Trimming shortened V by 2 bases and J by 0 bases, and 10 bases separated the two germline ends.

This chain joins TRBV4-1 and TRBJ2-3, with D unclear. V gave up 1 base and J gave up 2 bases, with 16 bases separating them. From germline, CDR1 is MGHRA and CDR2 YSYEKL. The CDR3 extends over 17 amino acids. The CDR3 coding sequence is TGCGCCAGCAGCCAAGTTCTGCCGGATTACTACACAGATACGCAGTATTTT. Translated: CASSQVLPDYYTDTQYF.

The chain combines TRBV7-2 with TRBJ2-2; D gene uncertain. This CDR3 has 14 amino acids. Germline V gives CDR1 SGHTA, CDR2 FQGNSA. V was trimmed by 9 bases and J by 1 base, leaving 12 bases between them. As DNA, the CDR3 is TGTGCCAGTAGTTTGAGTTGGAACACCGGGGAGCTGTTTTTT. Protein sequence: CASSLSWNTGELFF.

The chain has TRBV7-3 and TRBJ2-2; TRBD1 matches 12 bases. The CDR3 contains 22 residues. J gave up 6 bases and V 1 base, and 21 bases lay outside the gene matches. The germline gives CDR1 SGHTA, CDR2 FQGTGA. CDR3 in DNA: TGTGCCAGCAGCTTAAGAAGTGTTTGGGGGACAGGGGGCGAAACGGTTGCCGGGGAGCTGTTTTTT. Translated: CASSLRSVWGTGGETVAGELFF.

The chain employs TRBV5-8 and TRBJ2-5; 7 bases are shared with TRBD2. The CDR3 is 18 amino acids. The junction had 12 bases not matched to a gene; V was cut back by 0 bases and J by 1 base. Germline assignment: CDR1 SGHTS and CDR2 YDEGEE. CDR3 protein: CASSLGPLRGSAQETQYF. As DNA, the CDR3 is TGTGCCAGCAGCTTGGGCCCCCTGCGCGGGAGCGCCCAAGAGACCCAGTACTTC.

The chain joins TRBV30 to TRBJ2-3; 15 nucleotides match TRBD2. The CDR3 has 16 amino acids. Germline CDR1 GTSNPN, CDR2 SVGIG (reference sequence). This CDR3 is CASRSPGTSGGNRQYF. The CDR3 DNA is TGTGCGTCTCGCTCACCCGGGACTAGCGGGGGGAATAGACAGTATTTT.

The rearrangement joins TRBV29-1 to TRBJ2-3; 12 bases map to TRBD2. There are 14 residues in the CDR3. Germline lookup yields CDR1 SQVTM and CDR2 ANQGSEA. The V gene end was trimmed by 5 bases and the J gene end by 5 bases; junction bases not matched to a gene: 5. CDR3 DNA sequence: TGCAGCGTTTCACTAGCGGGAGGCAGAGATACGCAGTATTTT. It is translated as CSVSLAGGRDTQYF.

The chain employs TRBV5-1 and TRBJ2-7; TRBD1 matches at 7 bases. Germline V CDR1 and CDR2: SGHRS, YFSETQ. The trim removed 4 bases at V and 4 bases at J, leaving 5 bases unmatched. This CDR3 region has 13 residues. CDR3 protein: CASSPTGLYEQYF. Here the CDR3 DNA reads TGCGCCAGCAGCCCGACAGGGTTATACGAGCAGTACTTC.

This rearrangement joins TRBV19 to TRBJ2-5; possibly TRBD1 for D (5 bases). The CDR3 loop spans 14 amino acids. The V gene's germline CDR1 is LNHDA and CDR2 SQIVND (reference sequence). Between the trimmed V and J ends, which lost 6 bases and 10 bases, there was a span of 21 bases. The CDR3: CASSPQGTVVRQYF. The CDR3 nucleotides read TGTGCCAGTAGCCCTCAGGGAACGGTCGTTCGCCAGTACTTC.

The chain joins TRBV7-2 to TRBJ2-5, with D unclear. V dropped 1 base and J dropped 2 bases, with 17 bases sitting between them. CDR3 length: 17 amino acids. The germline CDR1 and CDR2 sequences are SGHTA and FQGNSA. The chain's CDR3 is CASSLGPDFGWQETQYF. Written as DNA, the CDR3 is TGTGCCAGCAGCTTAGGCCCTGATTTCGGGTGGCAAGAGACCCAGTACTTC.

J is TRBJ2-3 and V is TRBV7-2; D ambiguous. This CDR3 region has 12 residues. Germline V gives CDR1 SGHTA, CDR2 FQGNSA. V lost 5 bases and J 3 bases, leaving 6 bases between the germline ends. The CDR3 region is CASSPQTDTQYF. The CDR3 DNA is TGTGCCAGCAGCCCCCAAACAGATACGCAGTATTTT. Drawing the rest from reference TRBV7-2 and TRBJ2-3, the complete variable domain is GAGVSQSPSNKVTEKGKDVELRCDPISGHTALYWYRQSLGQGLEFLIYFQGNSAPDKSGLPSDRFSAERTGGSVSTLTIQRTQQEDSAVYLCASSPQTDTQYFGPGTRLTVL.

J is TRBJ2-1 and V is TRBV19, with D perhaps matching TRBD2 (6 bases). This CDR3 region has 16 residues. Per the germline V gene, CDR1 is LNHDA and CDR2 is SQIVND (reference sequence). V was clipped by 5 bases and J by 0 bases, with 14 bases between them. Here the CDR3 reads CASSPRGSNSYNEQFF. CDR3 DNA sequence: TGTGCCAGTAGTCCCCGGGGGTCGAACTCCTACAATGAGCAGTTCTTC. Variable domain in full (rest from reference TRBV19 and TRBJ2-1): DGGITQSPKYLFRKEGQNVTLSCEQNLNHDAMYWYRQDPGQGLRLIYYSQIVNDFQKGDIAEGYSVSREKKESFPLTVTSAQKNPTAFYLCASSPRGSNSYNEQFFGPGTRLTVL.

The CDR3 here is CASSQGDRGGETQYF. CDR3 coding DNA: TGTGCCAGCAGCCAAGGGGACAGGGGGGGTGAGACCCAGTACTTC. The chain couples TRBV4-2 to TRBJ2-5, with 11 bases aligning to TRBD1. The CDR3 consists of 15 residues. With V trimmed by 1 base and J by 5 bases, 3 bases remained unmatched. The germline gives CDR1 LGHNA, CDR2 YNFKEQ.

This chain joins TRBV5-1 and TRBJ2-2, with 7 positions matching TRBD2. Losses at the gene ends were 1 base for V and 2 bases for J; bases not matched to a gene: 8. CDR1 is SGHRS, CDR2 YFSETQ, per germline. The CDR3 is made up of 17 amino acids. The CDR3, as DNA: TGCGCCAGCAGCTTGAGGTCGGGACTACTTAACACCGGGGAGCTGTTTTTT. It is translated as CASSLRSGLLNTGELFF.

This clone has only a few counts. This chain connects TRBV27 to TRBJ1-5, with 9 bases lining up with TRBD1. The trim removed 5 bases at V and 2 bases at J, leaving 4 bases unmatched. The CDR3 is made up of 15 amino acids. The V gene's germline CDR1 is MNHEY and CDR2 SMNVEV (reference sequence). CDR3 loop: CASSLTGGRNQPQHF. CDR3 bases: TGTGCCAGCAGTCTAACAGGGGGCCGCAATCAGCCCCAGCATTTT.

This clone was seen just once. This chain joins TRBV27 and TRBJ1-3; no firm D call. The CDR3 consists of 12 residues. Germline V gene sequence: CDR1 MNHEY, CDR2 SMNVEV (reference sequence). V was pared by 6 bases and J by 1 base, with 4 bases between. The CDR3 bases are TGTGCCAGCAGCGGTTCTGGAAACACCATATATTTT. Translating it yields CASSGSGNTIYF.